These 3 T cell receptor beta chains were sequenced from one sample in a study of blood T cell repertoires in COVID-19 (TCRdb year 2020). The method behind the library was the immunoSEQ multiplex PCR assay. TCRdb took over this immuneACCESS table, retaining in-frame rearrangements with V and J assigned. Such tables are incomplete; in checked studies, under half of the missing clones stem from an unresolved V gene, and the remainder is unexplained. Across this sample there are 160,000 or so clones, with 88% seen only once. The top ten clones comprise approximately 6.6% of the sample. Material for sequencing was PBMCs or T cells enriched from blood (not recorded which). These receptors were obtained from a woman aged 45-65 years who had recovered from COVID-19.

V usage is TRBV9 and J usage is TRBJ2-2, with D tentatively TRBD2 (5 bases). Deletions cut 1 base from V and 6 bases from J, with 13 bases between. Per the germline V gene, CDR1 is SGDLS and CDR2 is YYNGEE. This CDR3 is built from 15 residues. The CDR3 region is CASSVLRDRAGELFF. For the CDR3, the DNA is TGTGCCAGCAGCGTATTGAGGGATCGGGCCGGGGAGCTGTTTTTT.

This clone was found a few times. The CDR3 loop reads CASSSRDRGTDTQYF. The CDR3 region has the DNA TGTGCCAGCAGTTCCCGGGACAGGGGTACAGATACGCAGTATTTT. J is TRBJ2-3 and V is TRBV27, with TRBD1 matching over 10 bases. Germline V CDR1 and CDR2: MNHEY, SMNVEV (reference sequence). The CDR3 contains 15 residues. The trim removed 4 bases at V and 3 bases at J, leaving 4 bases unmatched.

The chain employs TRBV7-8 and TRBJ1-5; 9 bases fit TRBD1. With 6 bases clipped from V and 7 bases from J, the junction kept 10 bases outside the gene matches. The CDR3 sequence is 15 residues long. The V gene's germline CDR1 is SGHVS and CDR2 FQNEAQ. The CDR3 DNA follows: TGTGCCAGCAGAAGGGACAGGGCACCGGGACAGCCCCAGCATTTT. Encoded protein: CASRRDRAPGQPQHF. Drawing the rest from reference TRBV7-8 and TRBJ1-5, the complete variable domain is GAGVSQSPRYKVAKRGQDVALRCDPISGHVSLFWYQQALGQGPEFLTYFQNEAQLDKSGLPSDRFFAERPEGSVSTLKIQRTQQEDSAVYLCASRRDRAPGQPQHFGDGTRLSIL.